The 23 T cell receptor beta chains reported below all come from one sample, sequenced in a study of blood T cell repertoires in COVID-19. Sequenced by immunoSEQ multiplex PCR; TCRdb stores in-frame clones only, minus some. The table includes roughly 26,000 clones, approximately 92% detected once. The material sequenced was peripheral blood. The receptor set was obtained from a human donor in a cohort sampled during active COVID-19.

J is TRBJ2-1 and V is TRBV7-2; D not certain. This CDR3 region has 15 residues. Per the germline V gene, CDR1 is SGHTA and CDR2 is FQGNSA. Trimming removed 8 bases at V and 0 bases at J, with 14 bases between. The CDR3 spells CASLRQPSSYNEQFF. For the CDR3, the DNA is TGTGCCAGCCTCCGACAACCCTCCTCCTACAATGAGCAGTTCTTC.

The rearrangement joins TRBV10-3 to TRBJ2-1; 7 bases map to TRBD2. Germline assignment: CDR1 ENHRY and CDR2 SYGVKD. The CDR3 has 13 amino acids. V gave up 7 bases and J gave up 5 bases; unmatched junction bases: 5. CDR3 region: CAITGGTHNEQFF. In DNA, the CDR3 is TGTGCCATCACCGGGGGGACCCACAATGAGCAGTTCTTC.

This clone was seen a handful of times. The CDR3: CASSPTSGGAIREQFF. CDR3 coding DNA: TGCGCCAGCAGCCCCACTAGCGGGGGGGCGATCCGAGAGCAGTTCTTC. V is TRBV5-1 and J is TRBJ2-1, with TRBD2 matching over 13 bases. The V gene's germline CDR1 is SGHRS and CDR2 YFSETQ. Unmatched junction bases numbered 11, after V lost 4 bases and J lost 10 bases. The CDR3 loop spans 16 amino acids.

The CDR3 here is CAISEPSGVGYTF. The CDR3 bases are TGTGCCATCAGTGAGCCGAGCGGTGTTGGCTACACCTTC. The chain couples TRBV10-3 to TRBJ1-2; D is unresolved. CDR1 is ENHRY, CDR2 SYGVKD, per germline. V was shortened by 2 bases and J by 7 bases, with 11 bases between the two germline ends. The CDR3 length is 13 residues.

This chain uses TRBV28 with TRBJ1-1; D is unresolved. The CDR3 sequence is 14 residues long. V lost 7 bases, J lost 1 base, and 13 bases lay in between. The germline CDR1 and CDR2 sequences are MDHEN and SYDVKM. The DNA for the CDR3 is TGTGCCAGCACCCTTACGCAGGCGAACACTGAAGCTTTCTTT. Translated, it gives CASTLTQANTEAFF.

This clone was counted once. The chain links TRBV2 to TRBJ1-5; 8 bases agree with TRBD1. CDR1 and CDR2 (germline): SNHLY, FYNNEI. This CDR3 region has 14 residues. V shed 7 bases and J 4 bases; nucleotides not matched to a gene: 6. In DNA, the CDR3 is TGTGCCAGCAATGACAGGGGAATAAATCAGCCCCAGCATTTT. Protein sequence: CASNDRGINQPQHF. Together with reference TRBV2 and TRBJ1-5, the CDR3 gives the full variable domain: EPEVTQTPSHQVTQMGQEVILRCVPISNHLYFYWYRQILGQKVEFLVSFYNNEISEKSEIFDDQFSVERPDGSNFTLKIRSTKLEDSAMYFCASNDRGINQPQHFGDGTRLSIL.

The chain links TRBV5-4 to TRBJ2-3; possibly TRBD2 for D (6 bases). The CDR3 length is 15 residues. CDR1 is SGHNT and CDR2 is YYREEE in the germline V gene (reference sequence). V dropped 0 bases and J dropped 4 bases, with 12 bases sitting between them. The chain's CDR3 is CASSLGLRGSDTQYF. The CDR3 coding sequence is TGTGCCAGCAGCTTGGGCCTTCGGGGGTCAGATACGCAGTATTTT. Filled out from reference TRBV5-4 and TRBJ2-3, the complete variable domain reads ETGVTQSPTHLIKTRGQQVTLRCSSQSGHNTVSWYQQALGQGPQFIFQYYREEENGRGNFPPRFSGLQFPNYSSELNVNALELDDSALYLCASSLGLRGSDTQYFGPGTRLTVL.

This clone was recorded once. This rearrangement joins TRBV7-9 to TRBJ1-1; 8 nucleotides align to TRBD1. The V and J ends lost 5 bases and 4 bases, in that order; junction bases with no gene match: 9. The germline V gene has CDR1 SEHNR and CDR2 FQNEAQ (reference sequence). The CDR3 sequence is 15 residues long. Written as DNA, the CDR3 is TGTGCCAGCAGCACGAACAGGGGGGTGGGCACTGAAGCTTTCTTT. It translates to CASSTNRGVGTEAFF.

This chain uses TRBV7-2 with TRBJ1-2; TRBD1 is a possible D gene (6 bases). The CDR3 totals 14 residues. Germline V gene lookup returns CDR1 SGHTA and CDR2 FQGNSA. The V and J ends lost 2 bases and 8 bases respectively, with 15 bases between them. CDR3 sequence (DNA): TGTGCCAGCAGCTTATTGAGGGGGTCAGGAGGCTACACCTTC. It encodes CASSLLRGSGGYTF.

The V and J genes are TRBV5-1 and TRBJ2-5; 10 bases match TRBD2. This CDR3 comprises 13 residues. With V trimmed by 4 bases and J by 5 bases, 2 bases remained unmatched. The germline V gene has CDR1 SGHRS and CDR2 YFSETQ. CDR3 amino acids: CASSLTSGETQYF. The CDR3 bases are TGCGCCAGCAGCCTGACTAGCGGGGAGACCCAGTACTTC.

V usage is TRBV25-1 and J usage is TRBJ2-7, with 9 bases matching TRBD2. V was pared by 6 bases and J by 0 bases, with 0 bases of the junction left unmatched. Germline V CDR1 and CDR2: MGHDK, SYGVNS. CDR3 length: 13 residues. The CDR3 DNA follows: TGTGCCAGCAGGACTAGCGGCTCCTACGAGCAGTACTTC. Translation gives CASRTSGSYEQYF.

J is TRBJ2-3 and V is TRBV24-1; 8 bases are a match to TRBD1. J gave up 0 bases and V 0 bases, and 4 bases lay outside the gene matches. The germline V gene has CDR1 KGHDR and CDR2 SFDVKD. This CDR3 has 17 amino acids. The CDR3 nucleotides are TGTGCCACCAGTGATTTGGAGGACAGGGCAAGCACAGATACGCAGTATTTT. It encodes CATSDLEDRASTDTQYF.

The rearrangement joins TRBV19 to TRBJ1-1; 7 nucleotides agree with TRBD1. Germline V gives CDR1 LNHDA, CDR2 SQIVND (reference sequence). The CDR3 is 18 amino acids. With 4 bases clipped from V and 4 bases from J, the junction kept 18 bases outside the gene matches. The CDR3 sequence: CASSNIRGKTDSGTEAFF. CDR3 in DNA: TGTGCCAGTAGTAATATCAGGGGGAAGACAGATAGTGGCACTGAAGCTTTCTTT.

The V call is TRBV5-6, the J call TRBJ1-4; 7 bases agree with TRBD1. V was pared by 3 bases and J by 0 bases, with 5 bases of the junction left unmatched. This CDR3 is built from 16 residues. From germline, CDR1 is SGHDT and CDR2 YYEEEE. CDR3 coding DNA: TGTGCCAGCAGCTGGTGGGACAGCGCAACTAATGAAAAACTGTTTTTT. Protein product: CASSWWDSATNEKLFF.

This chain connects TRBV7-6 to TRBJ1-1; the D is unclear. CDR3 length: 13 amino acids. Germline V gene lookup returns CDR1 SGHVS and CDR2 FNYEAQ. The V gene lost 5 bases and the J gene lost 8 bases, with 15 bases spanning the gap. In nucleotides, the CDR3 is TGTGCCAGCAGCCCCCTGGGAGCGGTAGAAGCTTTCTTT. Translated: CASSPLGAVEAFF.

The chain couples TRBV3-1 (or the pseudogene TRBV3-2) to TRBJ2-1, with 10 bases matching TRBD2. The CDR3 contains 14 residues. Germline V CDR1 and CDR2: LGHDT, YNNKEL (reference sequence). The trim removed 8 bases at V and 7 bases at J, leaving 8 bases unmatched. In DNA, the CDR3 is TGTGCCAGCCGAGGGACTAGCGCGGGGAATGAGCAGTTCTTC. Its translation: CASRGTSAGNEQFF.

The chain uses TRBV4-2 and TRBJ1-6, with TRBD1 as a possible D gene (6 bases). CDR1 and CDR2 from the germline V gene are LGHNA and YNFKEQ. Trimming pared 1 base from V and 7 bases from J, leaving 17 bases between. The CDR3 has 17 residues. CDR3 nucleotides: TGTGCCAGCAGCCAAGTGGCCGGACAGATTAGGAATTCACCCCTCCACTTT. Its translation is CASSQVAGQIRNSPLHF.

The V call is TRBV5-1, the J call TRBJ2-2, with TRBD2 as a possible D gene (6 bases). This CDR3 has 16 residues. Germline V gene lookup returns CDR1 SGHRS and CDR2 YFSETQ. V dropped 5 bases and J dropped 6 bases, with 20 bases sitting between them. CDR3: CASRVFVRGHAGELFF. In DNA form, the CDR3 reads TGCGCCAGCAGGGTTTTTGTGCGGGGTCATGCCGGGGAGCTGTTTTTT.

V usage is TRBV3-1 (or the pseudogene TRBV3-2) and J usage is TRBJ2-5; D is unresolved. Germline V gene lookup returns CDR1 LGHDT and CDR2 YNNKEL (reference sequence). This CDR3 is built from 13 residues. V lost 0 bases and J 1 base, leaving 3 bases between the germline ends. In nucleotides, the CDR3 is TGTGCCAGCAGCCAAGACTCCCAAGAGACCCAGTACTTC. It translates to CASSQDSQETQYF.

The DNA for the CDR3 is TGTGCCAGCAGACATGCCGGGAGGGAAGATACGCAGTATTTT. Protein: CASRHAGREDTQYF. This chain links TRBV11-2 with TRBJ2-3, with 8 bases aligning to TRBD2. With 6 bases clipped from V and 5 bases from J, the junction kept 7 bases outside the gene matches. Looked up from germline, CDR1 is SGHAT and CDR2 is FQNNGV. CDR3 size: 14 residues.

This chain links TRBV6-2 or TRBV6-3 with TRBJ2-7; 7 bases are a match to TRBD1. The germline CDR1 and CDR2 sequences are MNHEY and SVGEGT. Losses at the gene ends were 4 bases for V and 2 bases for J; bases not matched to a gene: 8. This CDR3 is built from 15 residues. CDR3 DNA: TGTGCCAGCAGTTTGACAGGGACGGCTACCTACGAGCAGTACTTC. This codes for CASSLTGTATYEQYF.

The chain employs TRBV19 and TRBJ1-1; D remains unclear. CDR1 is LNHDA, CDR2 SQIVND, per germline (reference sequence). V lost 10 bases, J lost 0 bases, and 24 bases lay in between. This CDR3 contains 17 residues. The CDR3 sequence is CATTQTIGGRMNTEAFF. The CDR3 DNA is TGTGCCACTACGCAGACGATCGGCGGCCGAATGAACACTGAAGCTTTCTTT.

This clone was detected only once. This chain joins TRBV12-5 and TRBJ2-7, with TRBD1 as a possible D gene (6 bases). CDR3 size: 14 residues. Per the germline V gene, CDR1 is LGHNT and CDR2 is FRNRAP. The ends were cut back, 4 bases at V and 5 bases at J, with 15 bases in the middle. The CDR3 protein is CASGWEGQKDEQYF. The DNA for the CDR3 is TGTGCTAGTGGTTGGGAAGGACAGAAAGACGAGCAGTACTTC.